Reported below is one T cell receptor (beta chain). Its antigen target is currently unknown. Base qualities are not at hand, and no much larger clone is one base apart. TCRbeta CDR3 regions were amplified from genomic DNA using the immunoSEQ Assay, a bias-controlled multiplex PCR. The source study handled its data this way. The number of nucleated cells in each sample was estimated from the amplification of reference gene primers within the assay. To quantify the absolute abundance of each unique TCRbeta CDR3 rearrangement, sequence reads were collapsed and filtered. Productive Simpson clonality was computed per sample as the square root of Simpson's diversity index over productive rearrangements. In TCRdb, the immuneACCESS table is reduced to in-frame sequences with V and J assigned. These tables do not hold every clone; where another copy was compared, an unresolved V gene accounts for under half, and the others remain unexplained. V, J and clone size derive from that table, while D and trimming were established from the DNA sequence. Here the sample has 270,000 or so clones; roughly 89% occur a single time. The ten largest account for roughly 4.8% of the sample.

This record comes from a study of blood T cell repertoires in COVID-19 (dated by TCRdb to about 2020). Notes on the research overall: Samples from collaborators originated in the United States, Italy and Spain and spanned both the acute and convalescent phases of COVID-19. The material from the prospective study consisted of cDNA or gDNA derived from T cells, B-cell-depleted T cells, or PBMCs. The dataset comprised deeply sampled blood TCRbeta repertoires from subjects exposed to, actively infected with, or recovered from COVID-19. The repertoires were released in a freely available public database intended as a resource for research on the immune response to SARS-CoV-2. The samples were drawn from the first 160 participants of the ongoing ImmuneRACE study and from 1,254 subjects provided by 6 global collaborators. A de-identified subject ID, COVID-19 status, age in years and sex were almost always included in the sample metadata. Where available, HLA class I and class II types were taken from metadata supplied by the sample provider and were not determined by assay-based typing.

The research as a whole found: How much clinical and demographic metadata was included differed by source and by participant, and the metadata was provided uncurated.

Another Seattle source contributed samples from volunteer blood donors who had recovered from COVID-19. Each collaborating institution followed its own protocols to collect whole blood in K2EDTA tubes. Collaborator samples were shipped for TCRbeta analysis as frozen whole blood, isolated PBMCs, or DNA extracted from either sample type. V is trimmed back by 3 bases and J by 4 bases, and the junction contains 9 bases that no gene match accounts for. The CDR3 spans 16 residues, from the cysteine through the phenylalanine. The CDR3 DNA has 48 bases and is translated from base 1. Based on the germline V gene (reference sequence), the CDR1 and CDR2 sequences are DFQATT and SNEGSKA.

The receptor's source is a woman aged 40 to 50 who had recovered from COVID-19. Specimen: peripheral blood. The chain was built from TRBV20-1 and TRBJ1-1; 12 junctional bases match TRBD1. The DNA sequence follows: TGCAGTGCTAGTGGGACAGGGGGCTTTAGGAGCACTGAAGCTTTCTTT. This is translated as CSASGTGGFRSTEAFF.